The 27 T cell receptor beta chains listed next were all sequenced from one sample in a study of OX40 agonist ivuxolimab in advanced cancers. Measured with immunoSEQ multiplex PCR; TCRdb has only the in-frame clones, and not every one. The profile shows roughly 90,000 clones, around 88% of them singletons. This material consisted of CD4+ or CD8+ T cells sorted from blood, taken in a trial of the OX40 agonist ivuxolimab. Receptor source: an adult with an advanced solid tumor such as melanoma, head and neck, liver or kidney cancer.

The V gene is TRBV2, the J gene TRBJ1-3; 11 bases map to TRBD1. The CDR3 consists of 14 residues. Germline V gene data show CDR1 as SNHLY and CDR2 as FYNNEI. After removal of 4 bases from V and 5 bases from J, the junction contained 1 base not matched to a gene. The CDR3 DNA reads as TGTGCCAGCAGTGGGGACAGGGGGAGAAACACCATATATTTT. Translated, it gives CASSGDRGRNTIYF.

This rearrangement joins TRBV7-3 to TRBJ1-2; no reliable D call. Trimming pared 5 bases from V and 3 bases from J, leaving 19 bases between. Germline lookup yields CDR1 SGHTA and CDR2 FQGTGA. The CDR3 loop spans 16 amino acids. The CDR3, as DNA: TGTGCCAGCAGCCCAGGACTCCTTCGAGTCGACTATGGCTACACCTTC. Residues: CASSPGLLRVDYGYTF. The variable domain in full, with the rest retrieved from reference TRBV7-3 and TRBJ1-2, is GAGVSQTPSNKVTEKGKYVELRCDPISGHTALYWYRQSLGQGPEFLIYFQGTGAADDSGLPNDRFFAVRPEGSVSTLKIQRTERGDSAVYLCASSPGLLRVDYGYTFGSGTRLTVV.

Points on this clone: In the same sample, other DNA sequences code for this CDR3. The chain has TRBV9 and TRBJ1-2; D call uncertain. Germline lookup yields CDR1 SGDLS and CDR2 YYNGEE. The CDR3 contains 17 residues. V lost 0 bases and J 5 bases, leaving 20 bases between the germline ends. CDR3 coding DNA: TGTGCCAGCAGCGTAGGTGGGGTACGGACTCGAAGGTATGGCTACACCTTC. Its translation: CASSVGGVRTRRYGYTF.

This clone showed up just a few times. The genes are TRBV28 and TRBJ1-5; unclear D gene. The CDR3 sequence is 11 residues long. Per germline, CDR1 MDHEN and CDR2 SYDVKM. The V and J ends lost 3 bases and 3 bases respectively, with 0 bases between them. The CDR3 sequence is CASSFNQPQHF. DNA for the CDR3: TGTGCCAGCAGTTTCAATCAGCCCCAGCATTTT.

The chain is built from TRBV30 and TRBJ2-5, with unresolved D. V dropped 4 bases and J dropped 5 bases, with 11 bases sitting between them. The CDR3 loop spans 12 amino acids. Germline V gene lookup returns CDR1 GTSNPN and CDR2 SVGIG (reference sequence). CDR3 amino acids: CAWNRVSETQYF. CDR3 DNA: TGTGCCTGGAATCGGGTTTCGGAGACCCAGTACTTC.

The chain is built from TRBV2 and TRBJ2-2; 7 positions agree with TRBD2. Unmatched junction bases numbered 7, after V lost 10 bases and J lost 2 bases. The germline gives CDR1 SNHLY, CDR2 FYNNEI. The CDR3 consists of 14 residues. CDR3 sequence reads: CATTTSSNTGELFF. The DNA of the CDR3 is TGTGCCACTACGACTAGCAGTAACACCGGGGAGCTGTTTTTT.

This sequence joins TRBV5-1 and TRBJ2-3; D might be TRBD2 (6 bases). Deletions cut 2 bases from V and 0 bases from J, with 13 bases between. The CDR3 contains 16 residues. Germline V lookup: CDR1 SGHRS, CDR2 YFSETQ. CDR3: CASSFRTGGSTDTQYF. Here the CDR3 DNA reads TGCGCCAGCAGCTTCCGCACAGGAGGGAGCACAGATACGCAGTATTTT.

CDR3 nucleotide sequence: TGTGCCAGCAGTTCTAAAAAAAGCACAGATACGCAGTATTTT. As protein: CASSSKKSTDTQYF. The gene calls are TRBV25-1 and TRBJ2-3; D not certain. CDR1 and CDR2 (germline): MGHDK, SYGVNS. The CDR3 consists of 14 residues. The ends were cut back, 5 bases at V and 0 bases at J, with 9 bases in the middle.

This chain connects TRBV5-1 to TRBJ2-7; the D is unclear. Germline CDR1 SGHRS, CDR2 YFSETQ. This CDR3 spans 14 amino acids. Trimming took 4 bases from V and 7 from J, leaving 18 bases between them. This CDR3 is CASSPPGQLKEQYF. CDR3 in DNA: TGCGCCAGCAGCCCACCGGGCCAGCTCAAGGAGCAGTACTTC.

The chain is built from TRBV27 and TRBJ1-2, with D perhaps TRBD1 (6 bases). Germline V gene data show CDR1 as MNHEY and CDR2 as SMNVEV (reference sequence). Between the trimmed V and J ends, which lost 0 bases and 4 bases, there was a span of 12 bases. The CDR3 loop spans 15 amino acids. The CDR3, as DNA: TGTGCCAGCAGTTTATCCCCCGGGACATTCTATGGCTACACCTTC. Protein product: CASSLSPGTFYGYTF.

This clone is termed medium-sized. The chain recombines TRBV19 with TRBJ2-1; 14 bases are shared with TRBD2. The CDR3 has 16 residues. Germline-derived CDR1 and CDR2 are LNHDA and SQIVND (reference sequence). Losses at the gene ends were 9 bases for V and 2 bases for J; bases not matched to a gene: 6. The CDR3 loop is CASGLAGGPTYNEQFF. DNA for the CDR3: TGTGCCAGCGGACTAGCGGGGGGACCAACCTACAATGAGCAGTTCTTC.

The chain couples TRBV6-5 to TRBJ2-3, with a weak D call TRBD2 (5 bases). With 4 bases removed from V and 3 bases from J, the gap between germline ends came to 11 bases. The CDR3 consists of 14 residues. The germline V gene has CDR1 MNHEY and CDR2 SVGAGI. CDR3 region: CASSSGLATDTQYF. The CDR3 DNA is TGTGCCAGCAGTTCCGGGCTAGCAACAGATACGCAGTATTTT.

V and J are TRBV19 and TRBJ2-3, with D maybe TRBD2 (6 bases). This CDR3 spans 16 amino acids. Trimming took 3 bases from V and 6 from J, leaving 19 bases between them. Looked up from germline, CDR1 is LNHDA and CDR2 is SQIVND (reference sequence). The CDR3 DNA is TGTGCCAGTAGTATCTCTAGCGCTTCTGGGACCGATACGCAGTATTTT. This sequence encodes CASSISSASGTDTQYF.

The chain uses TRBV19 and TRBJ1-1; D possibly corresponds to TRBD1 (5 bases). The V gene lost 10 bases and the J gene lost 1 base, with 22 bases spanning the gap. The V gene's germline CDR1 is LNHDA and CDR2 SQIVND (reference sequence). The CDR3 contains 16 residues. CDR3 sequence: CATTQSFRRGNTEAFF. DNA for the CDR3: TGTGCCACCACGCAGAGCTTTAGAAGGGGGAACACTGAAGCTTTCTTT. The variable domain in full, completed from reference TRBV19 and TRBJ1-1, reads DGGITQSPKYLFRKEGQNVTLSCEQNLNHDAMYWYRQDPGQGLRLIYYSQIVNDFQKGDIAEGYSVSREKKESFPLTVTSAQKNPTAFYLCATTQSFRRGNTEAFFGQGTRLTVV.

This clone was detected only once. This chain joins TRBV4-3 and TRBJ1-5, with unresolved D. The CDR3 is 13 residues long. CDR1 is LGHNA and CDR2 is YSLEER in the germline V gene. The V gene lost 0 bases and the J gene lost 6 bases, with 6 bases spanning the gap. The CDR3 bases are TGCGCCAGCAGCCAAGATTTGGGTCAGCCCCAGCATTTT. This translates into CASSQDLGQPQHF.

The J gene is TRBJ1-2, the V gene TRBV9; a possible D gene is TRBD1 (6 bases). V dropped 0 bases and J dropped 3 bases, with 12 bases sitting between them. Germline loops: CDR1 SGDLS, CDR2 YYNGEE. CDR3 length: 15 amino acids. The CDR3 nucleotides are TGTGCCAGCAGCGTAGCTTCCGAGGGGGACTATGGCTACACCTTC. Its protein is CASSVASEGDYGYTF.

The chain has TRBV28 and TRBJ2-3; tentatively, D is TRBD1 or TRBD2 (5 bases each). Germline-derived CDR1 and CDR2 are MDHEN and SYDVKM. Trimming removed 5 bases at V and 6 bases at J, with 12 bases between. CDR3 length: 13 residues. The CDR3 DNA sequence: TGTGCCAGCAGTCTCGGGGACCGCGATACGCAGTATTTT. Its protein product is CASSLGDRDTQYF.

The sample holds a few counts of this clone. This chain joins TRBV9 and TRBJ2-7; TRBD1 matches at 10 bases. CDR3 length: 16 residues. Germline CDR1 and CDR2: SGDLS and YYNGEE. Trimming removed 0 bases from V and 2 bases from J; junction bases left unmatched: 5. Written as DNA, the CDR3 is TGTGCCAGCAGCGTAGCGGGACAGGGGTCCCCCTACGAGCAGTACTTC. Protein sequence: CASSVAGQGSPYEQYF.

This clone has just a few counts. V is TRBV11-2 and J is TRBJ2-7; 7 positions agree with TRBD2. This CDR3 spans 15 amino acids. CDR1 SGHAT and CDR2 FQNNGV come from the germline V gene. Trimming took 0 bases from V and 5 from J; bases not matched to a gene: 7. CDR3 in DNA: TGTGCCAGCAGCTTAGAATGGGAGGGCCCCGACGAGCAGTACTTC. This sequence encodes CASSLEWEGPDEQYF.

This clone was seen more than once but under ten times. This chain joins TRBV11-2 and TRBJ1-6, with D possibly matching TRBD1 (5 bases). Trimming shortened V by 1 base and J by 15 bases, and 10 bases separated the two germline ends. CDR1 SGHAT and CDR2 FQNNGV come from the germline V gene. There are 12 residues in the CDR3. CDR3 region: CASSLAGQGLHF. CDR3 DNA sequence: TGTGCCAGCAGCTTAGCCGGGCAGGGCCTCCACTTT.

This clone was observed a single time. The chain links TRBV30 to TRBJ1-3; D is undetermined. Trimming stripped 0 bases from V and 0 bases from J, with 6 bases between. CDR1 and CDR2 from the germline V gene are GTSNPN and SVGIG (reference sequence). The CDR3 is made up of 14 amino acids. This CDR3 reads CAWSVGSSGNTIYF. The DNA for the CDR3 is TGTGCCTGGAGTGTGGGCAGCTCTGGAAACACCATATATTTT. The whole variable domain, filled in from reference TRBV30 and TRBJ1-3, reads SQTIHQWPATLVQPVGSPLSLECTVEGTSNPNLYWYRQAAGRGLQLLFYSVGIGQISSEVPQNLSASRPQDRQFILSSKKLLLSDSGFYLCAWSVGSSGNTIYFGEGSWLTVV.

The chain uses TRBV18 and TRBJ2-1, with 8 bases lining up with TRBD1. This CDR3 spans 16 amino acids. V lost 2 bases, J lost 5 bases, and 8 bases stayed unmatched. Germline values: CDR1 KGHSH, CDR2 LQKENI. The CDR3 loop is CASSPWGQARNNEQFF. CDR3 in DNA: TGTGCCAGCTCACCATGGGGACAGGCAAGAAACAATGAGCAGTTCTTC.

CDR3 nucleotide sequence: TGCGCCAGCAGTGGGGGGGATCCCAATTTCAATCAGCCCCAGCATTTT. It encodes CASSGGDPNFNQPQHF. The chain is built from TRBV10-1 and TRBJ1-5; possibly TRBD1 for D (5 bases). This CDR3 spans 16 amino acids. Germline CDR1 reads WNHNN; CDR2 reads SYGVQD (reference sequence). V was clipped by 4 bases and J by 3 bases, with 16 bases between them.

The chain carries TRBV21-1 and TRBJ2-5; whether TRBD1, the table's D call, matches the DNA was not checked. TRBV21-1 is listed as a pseudogene. This CDR3 has 16 amino acids. The CDR3 nucleotides read TGTGCCAGCAGCCGAAATGGGGCAGGGGGCCAAGAGACCCAGTACTTC. Its translation: CASSRNGAGGQETQYF.

This chain links TRBV5-1 with TRBJ1-2, with D possibly TRBD1 on 5 matching bases. Trimming shortened V by 4 bases and J by 8 bases, and 24 bases separated the two germline ends. CDR1 is SGHRS, CDR2 YFSETQ, per germline. The CDR3 is 16 amino acids. In DNA, the CDR3 is TGCGCCAGCAGCGGCGCGAGACAGTCCCCGGGGGGAGGCTACACCTTC. Its translation: CASSGARQSPGGGYTF.

This rearrangement joins TRBV6-1 to TRBJ1-2; TRBD1 agrees at 8 bases. Trimming cost V 5 bases and J 7 bases; bases outside gene matches: 9. The length of the CDR3 is 14 residues. The germline gives CDR1 MNHNS, CDR2 SASEGT. This chain's CDR3 is CASSRTGISSGYTF. The DNA of the CDR3 is TGTGCCAGCAGTCGGACAGGGATCAGCTCTGGCTACACCTTC.

As concerns this clone: Other nucleotide sequences in the sample specify the same CDR3. The rearrangement uses TRBV4-1 and TRBJ1-2, with unresolved D. The V gene lost 1 base and the J gene lost 2 bases, with 2 bases spanning the gap. Germline V gives CDR1 MGHRA, CDR2 YSYEKL. CDR3 length: 12 residues. CDR3 sequence reads: CASSQANYGYTF. CDR3 bases: TGCGCCAGCAGCCAAGCGAACTATGGCTACACCTTC.